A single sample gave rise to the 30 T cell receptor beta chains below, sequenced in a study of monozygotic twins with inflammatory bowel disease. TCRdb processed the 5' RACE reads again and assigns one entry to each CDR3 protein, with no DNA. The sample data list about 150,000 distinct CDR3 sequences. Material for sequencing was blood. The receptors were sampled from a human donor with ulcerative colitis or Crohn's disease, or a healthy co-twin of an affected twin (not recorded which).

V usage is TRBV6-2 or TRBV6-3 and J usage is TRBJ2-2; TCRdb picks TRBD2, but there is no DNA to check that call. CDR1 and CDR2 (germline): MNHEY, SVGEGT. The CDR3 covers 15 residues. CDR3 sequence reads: CASRTSGRYLGELFF.

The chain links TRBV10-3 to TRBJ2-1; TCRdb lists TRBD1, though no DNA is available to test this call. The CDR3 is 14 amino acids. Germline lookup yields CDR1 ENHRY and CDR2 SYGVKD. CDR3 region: CAISPVVGESEQFF.

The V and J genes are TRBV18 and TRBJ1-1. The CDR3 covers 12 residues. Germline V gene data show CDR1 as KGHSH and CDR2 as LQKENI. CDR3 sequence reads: CATSEVATEAFF.

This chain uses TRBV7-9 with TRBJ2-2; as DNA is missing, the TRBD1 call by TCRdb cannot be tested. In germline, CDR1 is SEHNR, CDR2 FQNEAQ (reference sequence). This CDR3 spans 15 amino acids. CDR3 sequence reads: CASSPRTAVTGELFF.

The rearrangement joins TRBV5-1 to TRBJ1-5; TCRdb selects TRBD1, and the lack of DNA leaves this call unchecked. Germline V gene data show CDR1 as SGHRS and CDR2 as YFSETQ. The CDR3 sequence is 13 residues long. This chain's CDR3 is CASSLEQGQPQHF.

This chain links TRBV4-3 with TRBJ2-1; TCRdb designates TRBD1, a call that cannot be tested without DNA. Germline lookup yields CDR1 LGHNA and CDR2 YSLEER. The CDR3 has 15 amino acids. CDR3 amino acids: CASSQEPTGNNEQFF.

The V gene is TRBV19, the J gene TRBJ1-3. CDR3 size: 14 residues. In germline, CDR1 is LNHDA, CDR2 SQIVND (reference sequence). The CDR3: CASSIQTSGNTIYF.

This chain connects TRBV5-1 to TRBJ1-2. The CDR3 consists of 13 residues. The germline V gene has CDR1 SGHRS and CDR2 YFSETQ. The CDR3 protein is CASSEDGVINYTF.

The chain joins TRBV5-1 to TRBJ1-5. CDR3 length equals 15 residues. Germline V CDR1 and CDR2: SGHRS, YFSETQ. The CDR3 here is CASSLEGNSNQPQHF.

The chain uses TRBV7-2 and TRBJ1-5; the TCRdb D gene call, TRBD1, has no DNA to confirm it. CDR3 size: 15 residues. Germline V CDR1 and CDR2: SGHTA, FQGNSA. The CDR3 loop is CASSLGAGIGQPQHF.

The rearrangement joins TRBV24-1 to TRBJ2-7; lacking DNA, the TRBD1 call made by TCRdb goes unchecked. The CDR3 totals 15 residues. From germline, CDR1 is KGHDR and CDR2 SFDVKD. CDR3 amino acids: CATSDPRQAPYEQYF.

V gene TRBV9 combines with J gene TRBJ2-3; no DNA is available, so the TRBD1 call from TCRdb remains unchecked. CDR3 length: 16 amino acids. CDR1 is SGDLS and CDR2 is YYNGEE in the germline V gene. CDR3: CASSVGRWPPTDTQYF.

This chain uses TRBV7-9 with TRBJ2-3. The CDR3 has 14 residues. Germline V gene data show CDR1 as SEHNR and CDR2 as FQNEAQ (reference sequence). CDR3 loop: CASSLGVGRDTQYF.

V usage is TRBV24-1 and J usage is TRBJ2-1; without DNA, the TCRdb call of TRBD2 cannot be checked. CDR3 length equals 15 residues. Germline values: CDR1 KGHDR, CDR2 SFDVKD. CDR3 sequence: CATSDGLAGANEQFF.

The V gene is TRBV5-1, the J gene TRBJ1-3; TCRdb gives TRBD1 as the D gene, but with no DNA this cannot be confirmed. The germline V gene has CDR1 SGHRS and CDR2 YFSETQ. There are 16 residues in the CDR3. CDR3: CASSLLPWGPGNTIYF.

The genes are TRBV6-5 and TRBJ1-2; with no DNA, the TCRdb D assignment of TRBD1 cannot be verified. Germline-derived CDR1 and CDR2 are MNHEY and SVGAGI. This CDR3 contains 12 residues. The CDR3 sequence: CASRGSRDGYTF.

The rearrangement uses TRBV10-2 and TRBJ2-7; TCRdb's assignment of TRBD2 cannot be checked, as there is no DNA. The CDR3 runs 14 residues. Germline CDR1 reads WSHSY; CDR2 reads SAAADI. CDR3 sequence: CASSGLAGTYEQYF.

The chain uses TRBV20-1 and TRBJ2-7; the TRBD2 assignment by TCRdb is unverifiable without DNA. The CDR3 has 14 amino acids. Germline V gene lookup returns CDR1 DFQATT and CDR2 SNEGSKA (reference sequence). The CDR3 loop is CSASSLAGAYEQYF.

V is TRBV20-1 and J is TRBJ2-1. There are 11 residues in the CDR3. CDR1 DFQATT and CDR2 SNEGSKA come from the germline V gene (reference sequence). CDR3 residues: CSAMRLAEQFF.

The CDR3 sequence: CASSRDRTGNTIYF. The chain joins TRBV12-3 or TRBV12-4 to TRBJ1-3; with no DNA, the TCRdb D assignment of TRBD1 cannot be verified. The CDR3 has 14 residues.

CDR3 region: CASSQATGTGETQYF. The chain combines TRBV27 with TRBJ2-5; the D call from TCRdb, TRBD1, cannot be confirmed without DNA. The germline gives CDR1 MNHEY, CDR2 SMNVEV (reference sequence). There are 15 residues in the CDR3.

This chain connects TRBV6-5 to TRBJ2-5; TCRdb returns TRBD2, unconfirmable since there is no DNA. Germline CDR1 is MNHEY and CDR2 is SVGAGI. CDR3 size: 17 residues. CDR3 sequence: CASSFPTLAVRQETQYF.

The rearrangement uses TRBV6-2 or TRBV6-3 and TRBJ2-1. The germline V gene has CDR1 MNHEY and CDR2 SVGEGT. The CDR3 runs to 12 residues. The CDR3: CASSLTQGEQFF.

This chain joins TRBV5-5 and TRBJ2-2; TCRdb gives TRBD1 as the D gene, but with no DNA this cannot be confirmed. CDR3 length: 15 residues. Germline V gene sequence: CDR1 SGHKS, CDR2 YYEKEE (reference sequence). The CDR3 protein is CASRLRQGKTGELFF.

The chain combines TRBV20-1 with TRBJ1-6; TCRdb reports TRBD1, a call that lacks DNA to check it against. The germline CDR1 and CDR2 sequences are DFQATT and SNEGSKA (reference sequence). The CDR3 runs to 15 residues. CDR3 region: CSAIRQGSYNSPLHF.

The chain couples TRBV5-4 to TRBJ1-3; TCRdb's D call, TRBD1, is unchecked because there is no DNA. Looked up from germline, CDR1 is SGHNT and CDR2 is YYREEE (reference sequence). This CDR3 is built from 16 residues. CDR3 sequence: CAWDGLMMESGNTIYF.

The CDR3 loop is CASSEQGLAGELFF. The rearrangement links TRBV7-3 to TRBJ2-2; TCRdb picks TRBD2, but there is no DNA to check that call. The CDR3 is 14 residues long. CDR1 and CDR2 from the germline V gene are SGHTA and FQGTGA.

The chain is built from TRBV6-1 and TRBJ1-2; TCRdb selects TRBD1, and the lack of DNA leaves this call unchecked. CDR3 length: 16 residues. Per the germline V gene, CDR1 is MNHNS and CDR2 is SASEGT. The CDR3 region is CASSGDREGGDYGYTF.

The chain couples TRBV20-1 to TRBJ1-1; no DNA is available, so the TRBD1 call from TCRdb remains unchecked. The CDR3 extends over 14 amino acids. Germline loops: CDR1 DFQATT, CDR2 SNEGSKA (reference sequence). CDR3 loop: CSARMTGSGTEAFF.

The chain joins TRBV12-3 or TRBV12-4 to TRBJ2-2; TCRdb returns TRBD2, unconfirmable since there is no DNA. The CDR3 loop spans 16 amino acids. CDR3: CASSFASGLTFGELFF.